Listed below are T cell receptor beta chains from one sample, sequenced in a study of identical twins. Each CDR3 protein gets one entry after TCRdb re-called the 5' RACE reads with MiXCR. The table includes roughly 1.6 million distinct CDR3 sequences, 25% to 35% detected once. The sample was cord blood. These receptors were obtained from a newborn girl in good health. CDR3s include the opening cysteine and the closing phenylalanine or tryptophan. D genes are given only for firm matches. The size entry is marked missing in some rows and otherwise reads once, few, many or a size class.

>NA|15|TRBJ1-1|TRBV20-1|TRBD1
TGCAGTGCTAGAGATCAACAGGGGGCAGGCACTGAAGCTTTCTTT
CSARDQQGAGTEAFF
>NA|14|TRBJ2-7|TRBV25-1|TRBD2
TGTGCCAGCAATCTAGCGGGGCCCTACAATGAGCAGTACTTC
CASNLAGPYNEQYF
>many|13|TRBJ2-5|TRBV6-6|NA
TGTGCCAGCAGTTACACCGACAGGGAGACCCAGTACTTC
CASSYTDRETQYF
>once|14|TRBJ2-7|TRBV10-3|NA
TGTGCCATCAGTGGGAAGGGGGGCAGGCACGAGCAGTACTTC
CAISGKGGRHEQYF
>NA|18|TRBJ2-3|TRBV7-2|TRBD1
TGTGCCTGCAGCTTTAATTTTCGGACAGGGGTAGGGTCAGATACGCAGTATTTT
CACSFNFRTGVGSDTQYF
>NA|13|TRBJ2-7|TRBV2|TRBD1
TGTGCCAGCAGGAGGACAGGTCTACAAGAGCAGTACTTC
CASRRTGLQEQYF
>NA|17|TRBJ1-2|TRBV20-1|TRBD1
TGCAGTGCTAGAGAAGGGTTTCGGACAGGACGCTCCTATGGCTACACCTTC
CSAREGFRTGRSYGYTF
>few|16|TRBJ2-1|TRBV12-3/TRBV12-4|TRBD2
TGTGCCAGCAGCCGCAGACTAGCGGGGGCCTACAATGAGCAGTTCTTC
CASSRRLAGAYNEQFF
>NA|15|TRBJ2-7|TRBV2|NA
TGTGCCAGCCGCCTCGGGGCAGGAAACTCCTACGAGCAGTACTTC
CASRLGAGNSYEQYF
>NA|14|TRBJ1-2|TRBV25-1|NA
TGTGCCAGCAGTGACAGGGAGGTTGCCTATGGCTACACCTTC
CASSDREVAYGYTF
>many|14|TRBJ2-7|TRBV20-1|NA
TGCAGTGCTCCCTTGAGCGCGCGTCTCTACGAGCAGTACTTC
CSAPLSARLYEQYF
>many|12|TRBJ2-1|TRBV28|NA
TGTGCCAGCAGCTCCGGGAGCAATGAGCAGTTCTTC
CASSSGSNEQFF
>many|13|TRBJ1-2|TRBV10-3|NA
TGTGCCATCATGTCCAGTTTCAACTATGGCTACACCTTC
CAIMSSFNYGYTF
>NA|16|TRBJ1-5|TRBV20-1|NA
TGCAGTGCTAGAGTCCAGGGAGCGGTGCGTTATCAGCCCCAGCATTTT
CSARVQGAVRYQPQHF
>NA|13|TRBJ2-2|TRBV6-1|NA
TGTGCCAGCAGGCCCACCCGGACCGGGGAGCTGTTTTTT
CASRPTRTGELFF
>NA|16|TRBJ2-7|TRBV6-1|TRBD2
TGTGCCAGCAGTGACGGGACTAGCGGGAGAAACTACGAGCAGTACTTC
CASSDGTSGRNYEQYF
>few|13|TRBJ2-7|TRBV20-1|NA
TGCAGTGCCGCCAGGGACGGGGATTACGAGCAGTACTTC
CSAARDGDYEQYF
>few|16|TRBJ1-2|TRBV5-6|TRBD1
TGTGCCAGCAGCTTGTTCGGGACAGGGGTTAACTATGGCTACACCTTC
CASSLFGTGVNYGYTF
>NA|15|TRBJ1-1|TRBV14|TRBD1
TGTGCCAGCAGCCAGTTCAGGGGGGGGAACACTGAAGCTTTCTTT
CASSQFRGGNTEAFF
>NA|16|TRBJ2-7|TRBV20-1|NA
TGCAGTGCTAGTAAAAACGCGGCGCGCTCCTACAATGAGCAGTACTTC
CSASKNAARSYNEQYF
>NA|13|TRBJ1-6|TRBV14|NA
TGTGCCAGCAGCCCACTCGCCAATTCACCCCTCCACTTT
CASSPLANSPLHF
>few|18|TRBJ2-3|TRBV5-8|TRBD2
TGTGCCAGCAGCGGGACTAGCGGAAAGGACTCTAGCACAGATACGCAGTATTTT
CASSGTSGKDSSTDTQYF
>NA|16|TRBJ2-5|TRBV20-1|TRBD2
TGCAGTGCTAGAGATTACAGCGCGGGAGGGCCTTTTGAGCAGTACTTC
CSARDYSAGGPFEQYF
>NA|18|TRBJ2-5|TRBV4-2|TRBD2
TGTGCCAGCAGCACCAGACTAGCGGGGGCTACGTACCAAGAGACCCAGTACTTC
CASSTRLAGATYQETQYF
>NA|14|TRBJ1-5|TRBV20-1|NA
TGCAGTGCATCGGACAGTATCACTTCTCAGCCCCAGCATTTT
CSASDSITSQPQHF
>NA|15|TRBJ2-1|TRBV3-1|TRBD2
TGTGCCAGCAGCCAGGCTATTACTAGCGGGGGGGCTTCGTTCTTC
CASSQAITSGGASFF
>NA|13|TRBJ1-1|TRBV6-6|NA
TGTGCCAGCAGTTTGCCGGATCACACTGAAGCTTTCTTT
CASSLPDHTEAFF
>NA|13|TRBJ2-7|TRBV20-1|TRBD1
TGCAGTGCTTCTGACAGGGCCTCCTACGAGCAGTACTTC
CSASDRASYEQYF
>NA|17|TRBJ2-7|TRBV15|NA
TGTGCCACCAGCAGAGATAGGCTCGACGGATCCTACAATGAGCAGTACTTC
CATSRDRLDGSYNEQYF
>NA|15|TRBJ2-1|TRBV10-2|TRBD2
TGCGCCAGCAGTGATTACCGGGGGGGCCGTAATGAGCAGTTCTTC
CASSDYRGGRNEQFF
>few|15|TRBJ2-7|TRBV27|TRBD2
TGTGCCAGCACCGGACTAGCGGGAGAGTCCTACGAGCAGTACTTC
CASTGLAGESYEQYF
>NA|13|TRBJ2-3|TRBV27|NA
TGTGCCAGCAACAGGGACGGAGCAGATACGCAGTATTTT
CASNRDGADTQYF
>NA|14|TRBJ2-7|TRBV5-1|NA
TGCGCCAGCAGCCTACGTAGTAGAGGCCACGAGCAGTACTTC
CASSLRSRGHEQYF
>few|14|TRBJ2-5|TRBV7-9|NA
TGTGCCAGCAGCTTATTACTTCGGGGGGAGACCCAGTACTTC
CASSLLLRGETQYF
>few|15|TRBJ1-1|TRBV4-1|NA
TGCGCCAGCAGCCAAGATCTAACCAGGAACACTGAAGCTTTCTTT
CASSQDLTRNTEAFF
>NA|18|TRBJ1-4|TRBV6-5|NA
TGTGCCAGCAGTTACGCCACAGGGAATAGGGCAACTAATGAAAAACTGTTTTTT
CASSYATGNRATNEKLFF
>NA|15|TRBJ2-1|TRBV12-3/TRBV12-4|TRBD1
TGTGCCAGCAGTTTTTGGGGGACAGGGACCACTGAGCAGTTCTTC
CASSFWGTGTTEQFF
>NA|13|TRBJ2-5|TRBV28|TRBD2
TGTGCCAGCAGTATAAGCGGGACGGGGACCCAGTACTTC
CASSISGTGTQYF
>many|14|TRBJ2-7|TRBV20-1|NA
TGCAGTGCTAGAGATTATCCGAGAAACTACGAGCAGTACTTC
CSARDYPRNYEQYF
>NA|15|TRBJ2-7|TRBV5-4|NA
TGTGCCAGCAGCTTGGGAGGGCTCTCCGACGACGAGCAGTACTTC
CASSLGGLSDDEQYF
>NA|18|TRBJ2-3|TRBV11-2|TRBD2
TGTGCCAGCACCCAGAAGGTTAGCGGGGGCACGAGCACAGATACGCAGTATTTT
CASTQKVSGGTSTDTQYF
>NA|13|TRBJ2-7|TRBV6-1|NA
TGTGCCAGCTCCCGGAAAGCCCTCTACGAGCAGTACTTC
CASSRKALYEQYF
>NA|14|TRBJ1-2|TRBV2|TRBD1
TGTGCCAGCAGTGAAGACAGGGGCAACTATGGCTACACCTTC
CASSEDRGNYGYTF
>NA|11|TRBJ2-7|TRBV20-1|NA
TGCAGTGCTAGGGATATCTACGAGCAGTACTTC
CSARDIYEQYF
>many|13|TRBJ2-7|TRBV7-9|NA
TGTGCCAGCAGTTCCTCGAGCTCCTACGAGCAGTACTTC
CASSSSSSYEQYF
>NA|15|TRBJ2-2|TRBV28|NA
TGTGCCAGCAGTTTACCAGGGTCGAACACCGGGGAGCTGTTTTTT
CASSLPGSNTGELFF
>few|14|TRBJ2-4|TRBV28|TRBD1
TGTGCCAGCAGTTCCAGGGGGGCCAAAAACATTCAGTACTTC
CASSSRGAKNIQYF
>few|15|TRBJ1-5|TRBV19|NA
TGTGCCAGTAGTATTATTCGACAGGCAGATCAGCCCCAGCATTTT
CASSIIRQADQPQHF
>NA|16|TRBJ2-3|TRBV11-1|TRBD1
TGTGCCAGCAGCTTTGGGGGGACAGGGGGCACAGATACGCAGTATTTT
CASSFGGTGGTDTQYF
>few|11|TRBJ2-7|TRBV29-1|NA
TGCAGCGTTGGGACTCCCTACGAGCAGTACTTC
CSVGTPYEQYF
>NA|13|TRBJ1-2|TRBV11-2|NA
TGTGCCAGCAGCTTTCAGAGCCGTCAGGGCTACACCTTC
CASSFQSRQGYTF
>NA|11|TRBJ2-2|TRBV3-1|NA
TGTGCCAGCAGGGGGCCAGCCCGGCTGTTTTTT
CASRGPARLFF
>few|17|TRBJ2-5|TRBV7-8|TRBD2
TGTGCCAGCAGCTTAGTGGGGGGACTAGCGGGACAAGAGACCCAGTACTTC
CASSLVGGLAGQETQYF